The subject of this entry is one T cell receptor beta chain. Its antigen remains unidentified. Per-base qualities were not stored, and no clone one base away is much larger. From the germline V gene (reference sequence), CDR1 is DFQATT and CDR2 is SNEGSKA. V is cut by 0 bases and J by 0 bases, and the space between the germline ends is 15 bases. Reading from cysteine to phenylalanine, the CDR3 counts 16 amino acids. Solely the CDR3 DNA is kept, with 48 bases framed from the first base. This record comes from a study of post-analysis software for immune sequencing data (dated by TCRdb to between 2014 and 2017). With respect to the entire study: Recorded disease courses included relapsing-remitting, secondary progressive and progressive-relapsing multiple sclerosis, with some patients lacking subtype annotation. Patient repertoires were compared against roughly 11 previously published healthy control repertoires from donors aged 6 to 25 years. A subset of samples was prepared in parallel using single-end sample barcoding, then pooled and co-amplified after Illumina adapter ligation. Paper-wide results and their limitations: Direct clustering with F measure showed strong co-clustering of samples prepared in the same batch, prompting a batch-effect correction. The multiple sclerosis patient group was slightly younger than the control group. Roughly 5 TRBV segments, including TRBV5-6, TRBV5-1 and TRBV20-1, were significantly more frequent in patients than controls. Compared with controls, multiple sclerosis patients had significantly lower normalized Chao1 diversity, a finding suggesting substantial peripheral T-cell clonal expansion.

Library prep was done by PCR. Sequencing used an Illumina HiSeq 2500. Unique molecular identifiers were incorporated into TCR beta cDNA libraries to reduce PCR and sequencing biases. Every 1 to 10 million input T cells yielded roughly 500,000 cDNA molecules, meaning each molecule approximated one T cell. Patient libraries were prepared and sequenced with the same protocol used for the earlier healthy control dataset. Within a given batch, samples were prepared together, multiplexed and sequenced on the same HiSeq lane. On the authors' methods: MIGEC was used to process the raw barcoded reads, and molecular identifier groups with only a single read were discarded before consensus assembly and CDR3 extraction. Clonotype tables were post-analysed with VDJtools, and diversity was normalized by down-sampling all datasets to the smallest sample size. In repertoire overlap clustering, CDR3 amino acid sequences, but not nucleotide sequences, were matched to correct batch-related cross-sample contamination. TCRdb ran its own pipeline on the public reads, namely fastp trimming at Q25 and MiXCR clone calling, and kept in-frame beta chains. Duplicate CDR3 protein sequences are folded into a single record with the most common DNA and genes. The V and J calls shown here were made by TCRdb, not taken from the authors' results. The sample table holds 800,000 to 950,000 distinct CDR3 sequences, of which roughly 50% were seen once. About 4.8% of the sample is in the top ten clones.

To demonstrate the VDJtools post-analysis software, TCR beta repertoires were profiled from the peripheral blood of about 13 young patients with multiple sclerosis. The multiple sclerosis patients were children and adolescents ranging in age from about 6 to 16 years. The chain joins TRBV20-1 to TRBJ2-7; too little of a D gene remains to name it. The clonotype was recovered from a girl between 5 and 17 years old with multiple sclerosis. The sequenced sample was blood. The nucleotide sequence reads as follows: TGCAGTGCTAGAGATTTTGTGAGACACAACTCCTACGAGCAGTACTTC. Protein translation: CSARDFVRHNSYEQYF.